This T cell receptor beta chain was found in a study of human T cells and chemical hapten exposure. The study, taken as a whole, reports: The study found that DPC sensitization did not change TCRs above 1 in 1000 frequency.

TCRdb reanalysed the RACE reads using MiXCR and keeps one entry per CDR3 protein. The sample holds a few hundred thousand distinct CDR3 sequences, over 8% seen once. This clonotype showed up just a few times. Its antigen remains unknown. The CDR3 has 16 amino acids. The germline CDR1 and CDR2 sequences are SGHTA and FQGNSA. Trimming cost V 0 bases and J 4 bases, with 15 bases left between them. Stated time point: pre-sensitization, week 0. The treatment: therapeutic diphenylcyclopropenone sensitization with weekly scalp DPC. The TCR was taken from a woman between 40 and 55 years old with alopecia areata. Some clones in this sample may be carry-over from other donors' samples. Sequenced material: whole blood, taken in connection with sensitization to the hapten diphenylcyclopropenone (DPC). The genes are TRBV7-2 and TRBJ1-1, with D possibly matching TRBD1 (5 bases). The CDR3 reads CASSLAGPQGSTEAFF. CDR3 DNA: TGTGCCAGCAGCTTAGCGGGACCCCAAGGGAGCACTGAAGCTTTCTTT.